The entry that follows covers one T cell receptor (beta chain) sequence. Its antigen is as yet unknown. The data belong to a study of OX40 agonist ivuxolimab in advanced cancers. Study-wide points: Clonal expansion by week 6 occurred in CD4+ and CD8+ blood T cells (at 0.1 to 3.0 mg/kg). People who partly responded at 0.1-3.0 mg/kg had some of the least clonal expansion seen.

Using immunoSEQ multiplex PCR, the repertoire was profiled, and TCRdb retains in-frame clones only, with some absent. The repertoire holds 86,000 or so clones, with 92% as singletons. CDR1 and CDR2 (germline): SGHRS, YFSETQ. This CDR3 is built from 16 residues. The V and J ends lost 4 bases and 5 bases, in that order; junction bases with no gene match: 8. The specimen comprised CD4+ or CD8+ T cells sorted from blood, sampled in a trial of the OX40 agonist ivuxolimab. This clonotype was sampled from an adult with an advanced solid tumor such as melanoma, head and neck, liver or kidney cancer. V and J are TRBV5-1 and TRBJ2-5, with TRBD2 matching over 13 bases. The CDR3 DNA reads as TGCGCCAGCAGCGCAGGGACTAGCGGGAACGGGGAGACCCAGTACTTC. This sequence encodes CASSAGTSGNGETQYF.